The entry below describes one T cell receptor (beta chain). What it binds is unknown. The CDR3 is 15 residues long. Germline CDR1 is SGHRS and CDR2 is YFSETQ. Trimming shortened V by 3 bases and J by 7 bases, and 14 bases separated the two germline ends. The entry originates in a study of cytomegalovirus exposure and HLA in healthy donors. Findings and caveats of the study: The authors confirmed in vitro that a few CMV-associated chains were specific for CMV antigens. Most CMV-associated TCR beta chains were later found to appear HLA-restricted.

Primers for the PCR totalled 60 Vbeta and 13 Jbeta. Some clones are missing from TCRdb's copy, which holds only in-frame ones; the method was immunoSEQ multiplex PCR. The data contain around 150,000 clones, approximately 80% of them singletons. V is TRBV5-1 and J is TRBJ1-6, with D perhaps TRBD1 (5 bases). Sequenced: PBMCs. The clonotype comes from a man between 18 and 35 years old in good health and CMV-seropositive. The CDR3 loop is CASSSSGGVNSPLHF. The CDR3 DNA reads TGCGCCAGCAGCTCTTCCGGGGGGGTGAATTCACCCCTCCACTTT.